This entry features one T cell receptor (beta chain) sequence. Its cognate antigen is unknown. The data originate from a study of STAT5B mutations in CD4+ large granular lymphocyte leukemia. Whole-study results and caveats: Patient CD4-sorted repertoires stayed more clonal than healthy ones after leukemic-clone removal.

Clones were sequenced by immunoSEQ multiplex PCR, and TCRdb holds only the in-frame ones, with some missing. The sample carries tens of thousands of clones, roughly 65% recorded once. The material sequenced was CD4+ T cells from blood buffy coats. This receptor was identified in a human donor in good health.

CDR3 coding DNA: TGTGCCAGCAGCCTATCCCCAGTGGCGGGATCACCCCTCCACTTT. This sequence encodes CASSLSPVAGSPLHF. The V call is TRBV7-3, the J call TRBJ1-6; D uncertain. The CDR3 length is 15 residues. Per the germline V gene, CDR1 is SGHTA and CDR2 is FQGTGA. V lost 5 bases to trimming and J lost 10 bases, with 18 bases between them.